One and the same sample provided the 9 T cell receptor beta chains below, sequenced in a study of blood T cells in healthy people across ages. Sample-barcoded 5' priming and a J-beta primer mix drove a second PCR of about 7 to 11 cycles. TCRdb re-analysed the 5' RACE reads in MiXCR, keeping a single row per CDR3 protein. The sample lists about 970,000 distinct CDR3 sequences, about 51% occurring once. Input material: blood. These receptors were taken from a woman aged 55-70 years in good health.

This chain connects TRBV11-2 to TRBJ1-5; 7 bases fit TRBD1. V was pared by 4 bases and J by 0 bases, with 6 bases of the junction left unmatched. CDR1 and CDR2 (germline): SGHAT, FQNNGV. The CDR3 sequence is 16 residues long. In DNA form, the CDR3 reads TGTGCCAGCAGCTGGGAACAGGGGTCTAGCAATCAGCCCCAGCATTTT. Translation gives CASSWEQGSSNQPQHF.

The CDR3 loop reads CASSLQSGEKLFF. DNA for the CDR3: TGCGCCAGCAGCTTGCAGTCTGGTGAAAAACTGTTTTTT. This rearrangement joins TRBV5-1 to TRBJ1-4, with unresolved D. This CDR3 is built from 13 residues. Germline values: CDR1 SGHRS, CDR2 YFSETQ. V was pared by 1 base and J by 7 bases, with 8 bases between.

Concerning this clonotype: One junction end disagrees with the germline gene, perhaps due to a read error. The chain couples TRBV4-1 to TRBJ2-5; TRBD2 matches 8 bases. The germline V gene encodes CDR1 MGHRA and CDR2 YSYEKL. The CDR3 is 15 residues long. The CDR3 region is CASSQAGGGRETLYF. CDR3 coding DNA: TGCGCCAGCAGCCAAGCGGGAGGGGGACGAGAGACCCTGTACTTC.

V gene TRBV7-2 combines with J gene TRBJ2-3; D remains ambiguous. CDR3 length: 14 amino acids. Germline V gene sequence: CDR1 SGHTA, CDR2 FQGNSA. V shed 3 bases and J shed 4 bases, with 11 bases lying between them. The CDR3 DNA is TGTGCCAGCAGCTTGTTGGGTCCCGCAGATACGCAGTATTTT. As protein: CASSLLGPADTQYF. Variable domain in full (rest from reference TRBV7-2 and TRBJ2-3): GAGVSQSPSNKVTEKGKDVELRCDPISGHTALYWYRQSLGQGLEFLIYFQGNSAPDKSGLPSDRFSAERTGGSVSTLTIQRTQQEDSAVYLCASSLLGPADTQYFGPGTRLTVL.

This CDR3 is CASSVEGMGTQYF. The CDR3 nucleotides read TGTGCCAGCAGCGTAGAAGGGATGGGGACCCAGTACTTC. The chain carries TRBV9 and TRBJ2-7; D unclear. The DNA end favors TRBJ2-5, so the J call may be wrong. Germline loops: CDR1 SGDLS, CDR2 YYNGEE. The CDR3 sequence is 13 residues long.

The rearrangement joins TRBV5-6 to TRBJ2-4; 11 bases align to TRBD2. The DNA end lines up better with TRBJ2-7; the J call may be wrong. The length of the CDR3 is 15 residues. From germline, CDR1 is SGHDT and CDR2 YYEEEE. In DNA form, the CDR3 reads TGTGCCAGCAGCTTCCTGACTAGCGGGGCGTACGAGCAGTACTTC. It translates to CASSFLTSGAYEQYF.

V and J are TRBV4-3 and TRBJ2-3; D tentatively reads TRBD1 or TRBD2 (5 bases each). The CDR3 has 17 residues. The germline V and J ends were trimmed by 4 bases and 2 bases, with 19 bases remaining between them. Per the germline V gene, CDR1 is LGHNA and CDR2 is YSLEER. In DNA form, the CDR3 reads TGCGCCAGCAGCCTGACATACCGGGACGGCTCCACAGATACGCAGTATTTT. This encodes CASSLTYRDGSTDTQYF.

This clonotype was observed a single time. One end of the junction fails to match germline, which may point to a read error. The rearrangement uses TRBV12-3 or TRBV12-4 and TRBJ2-1; D gene unclear. This CDR3 comprises 15 residues. The CDR3 nucleotides read TGTGTCAGCAGTTTTTATCAAGGCTCCTACAATGAGCAGTTCTTC. It is translated as CVSSFYQGSYNEQFF.

This clonotype has a handful of counts. The CDR3 nucleotides are TGTGCCAGCAGTTACTCCGCGGAGTATGGCTACACCTTC. Translating gives CASSYSAEYGYTF. The chain joins TRBV6-5 to TRBJ1-2; unclear D gene. V was trimmed by 0 bases and J by 5 bases, leaving 7 bases between them. The germline CDR1 and CDR2 sequences are MNHEY and SVGAGI. The CDR3 spans 13 residues.